One sample yielded the 8 T cell receptor beta chains listed below, sequenced in a study of blood T cell repertoires in COVID-19. Assay: immunoSEQ multiplex PCR; the TCRdb copy retains only in-frame clones and omits some. The sample has over 250,000 clones, 70% to 90% seen once; the top ten hold less than 15%. Sequenced sample: peripheral blood. The receptor source for this set is a woman in her seventies with COVID-19, enrolled during active disease.

This sequence joins TRBV18 and TRBJ2-7, with D uncertain. The germline V gene encodes CDR1 KGHSH and CDR2 LQKENI. V was cut by 2 bases and J by 5 bases, with 16 bases left in between. CDR3 length: 15 amino acids. As DNA, the CDR3 is TGTGCCAGCTCACCAATAAACCTATTTCAAGACGAGCAGTACTTC. Translation: CASSPINLFQDEQYF.

The CDR3 sequence is CASRLDSYEQYF. DNA of the CDR3: TGTGCCAGCAGATTGGACAGCTACGAGCAGTACTTC. J is TRBJ2-7 and V is TRBV7-9, with D tentatively TRBD1 (6 bases). Per germline, CDR1 SEHNR and CDR2 FQNEAQ (reference sequence). The CDR3 is made up of 12 amino acids. Between the trimmed V and J ends, which lost 6 bases and 3 bases, there was a span of 9 bases.

This chain connects TRBV27 to TRBJ2-1; tentatively, D is TRBD2 (6 bases). Trimming removed 8 bases at V and 7 bases at J, with 21 bases between. This CDR3 is 15 amino acids long. CDR1 and CDR2 (germline): MNHEY, SMNVEV (reference sequence). The CDR3 nucleotides read TGTGCCAGCGGTATGGTCAGGGAGGCCCTAAATGAGCAGTTCTTC. This encodes CASGMVREALNEQFF.

This chain connects TRBV6-5 to TRBJ2-7; perhaps TRBD1 as D (5 bases). The V end lost 5 bases, the J end lost 6 bases, and 20 bases lay between the germline ends. Germline V gene lookup returns CDR1 MNHEY and CDR2 SVGAGI. The CDR3 extends over 15 amino acids. CDR3 residues: CASSQSRVGNGEQYF. CDR3 nucleotides: TGTGCCAGCAGTCAGTCCAGGGTAGGTAATGGCGAGCAGTACTTC.

The chain carries TRBV9 and TRBJ2-3, with a possible D match to TRBD1 (6 bases). CDR3 length: 15 residues. CDR1 SGDLS and CDR2 YYNGEE come from the germline V gene. With 2 bases removed from V and 0 bases from J, the gap between germline ends came to 10 bases. CDR3 protein: CASSVRQESTDTQYF. The CDR3 DNA reads as TGTGCCAGCAGCGTTAGACAGGAGAGCACAGATACGCAGTATTTT. The full variable domain, in which reference TRBV9 and TRBJ2-3 provide the parts outside the CDR3, is DSGVTQTPKHLITATGQRVTLRCSPRSGDLSVYWYQQSLDQGLQFLIQYYNGEERAKGNILERFSAQQFPDLHSELNLSSLELGDSALYFCASSVRQESTDTQYFGPGTRLTVL.

The V gene is TRBV19, the J gene TRBJ1-5; D unresolved. From germline, CDR1 is LNHDA and CDR2 SQIVND (reference sequence). The V end lost 9 bases, the J end lost 3 bases, and 15 bases lay between the germline ends. The CDR3 has 14 residues. CDR3 loop: CASHNRVFNQPQHF. CDR3 DNA: TGTGCCAGCCATAACAGAGTTTTCAATCAGCCCCAGCATTTT.

CDR3 in DNA: TGTGCCAGCAGTTTATCGACAGGACTGAACACTGAAGCTTTCTTT. Its translation is CASSLSTGLNTEAFF. The chain is built from TRBV27 and TRBJ1-1, with TRBD1 as a possible D gene (6 bases). Trimming removed 0 bases from V and 0 bases from J, with 8 bases in between. The CDR3 has 15 residues. Germline lookup yields CDR1 MNHEY and CDR2 SMNVEV (reference sequence).

The V gene is TRBV4-1, the J gene TRBJ2-1; 11 nucleotides align to TRBD2. Trimming cost V 0 bases and J 4 bases; bases outside gene matches: 5. The CDR3 extends over 17 amino acids. Looked up from germline, CDR1 is MGHRA and CDR2 is YSYEKL. The CDR3 spells CASSQDRGLAVYNEQFF. In DNA, the CDR3 is TGCGCCAGCAGCCAAGATCGGGGACTAGCGGTGTACAATGAGCAGTTCTTC.